The 5 T cell receptor beta chains below come from one sample, sequenced in a study of OX40 agonist ivuxolimab in advanced cancers. This table comes from immunoSEQ multiplex PCR, and its TCRdb copy is limited to in-frame clones, with some not included. The table includes approximately 94,000 clones, around 80% detected once. The sample was CD4+ or CD8+ T cells sorted from blood, taken in a trial of the OX40 agonist ivuxolimab. These receptors all come from an adult with an advanced solid tumor such as melanoma, head and neck, liver or kidney cancer.

This chain joins TRBV4-3 and TRBJ2-1, with D uncertain. CDR1 is LGHNA and CDR2 is YSLEER in the germline V gene. The CDR3 sequence is 13 residues long. V shed 0 bases and J shed 15 bases, with 15 bases lying between them. CDR3 sequence: CASSQDPYMVAFF. The CDR3 nucleotides read TGCGCCAGCAGCCAAGATCCCTACATGGTGGCGTTCTTC.

The chain is built from TRBV27 and TRBJ2-1; D uncertain. CDR1 and CDR2 from the germline V gene are MNHEY and SMNVEV (reference sequence). Trimming pared 5 bases from V and 6 bases from J, leaving 14 bases between. The CDR3 loop spans 14 amino acids. CDR3 amino acids: CASSEQGIGNEQFF. CDR3 DNA: TGTGCCAGCAGTGAACAAGGAATCGGCAATGAGCAGTTCTTC.

The rearrangement joins TRBV4-1 to TRBJ2-7, with a weak D call TRBD2 (6 bases). The V and J ends lost 4 bases and 3 bases respectively, with 16 bases between them. The CDR3 is made up of 15 amino acids. CDR1 and CDR2 (germline): MGHRA, YSYEKL. The CDR3 region is CASSLDPRGGYEQYV. CDR3 bases: TGCGCCAGCAGCCTTGACCCGAGGGGAGGCTACGAGCAGTACGTC.

This clone has more than one count but fewer than ten. The chain has TRBV18 and TRBJ1-2; 7 nucleotides line up with TRBD1. V shed 4 bases, J shed 7 bases, and the junction held 9 bases outside the gene matches. The CDR3 runs to 14 residues. CDR1 is KGHSH, CDR2 LQKENI, per germline. The CDR3: CASSRSGTEVGYTF. The CDR3 DNA reads as TGTGCCAGCTCACGGTCCGGGACAGAGGTTGGCTACACCTTC.

The chain is built from TRBV6-1 and TRBJ2-1; D gene uncertain. The CDR3 has 14 residues. The V end lost 2 bases, the J end lost 8 bases, and 13 bases lay between the germline ends. Germline CDR1 MNHNS, CDR2 SASEGT. CDR3 sequence: CASSELPPRDEQFF. The CDR3, as DNA: TGTGCCAGCAGTGAATTGCCCCCCCGGGATGAGCAGTTCTTC.